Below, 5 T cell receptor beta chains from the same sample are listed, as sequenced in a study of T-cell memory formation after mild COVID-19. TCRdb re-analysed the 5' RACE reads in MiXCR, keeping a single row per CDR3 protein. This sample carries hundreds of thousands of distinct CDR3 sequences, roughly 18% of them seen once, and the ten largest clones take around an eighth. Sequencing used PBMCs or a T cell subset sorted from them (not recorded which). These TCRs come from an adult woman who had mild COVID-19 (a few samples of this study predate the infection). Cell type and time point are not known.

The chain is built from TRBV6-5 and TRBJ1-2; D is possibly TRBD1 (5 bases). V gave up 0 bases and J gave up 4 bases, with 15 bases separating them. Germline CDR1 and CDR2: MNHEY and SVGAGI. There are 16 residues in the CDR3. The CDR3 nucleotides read TGTGCCAGCAGTTACTCCGCCCAGGGTCTGAGCTATGGCTACACCTTC. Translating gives CASSYSAQGLSYGYTF.

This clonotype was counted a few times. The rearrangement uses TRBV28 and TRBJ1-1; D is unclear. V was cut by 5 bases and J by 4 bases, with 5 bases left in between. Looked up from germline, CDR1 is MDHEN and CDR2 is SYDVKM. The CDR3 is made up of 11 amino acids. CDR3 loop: CASSALTEAFF. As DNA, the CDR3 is TGTGCCAGCAGTGCCCTCACTGAAGCTTTCTTT.

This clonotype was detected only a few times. The CDR3 is CASSFTLRGGLSEQFF. In DNA form, the CDR3 reads TGTGCCAGCAGTTTCACCCTGCGGGGGGGCCTGAGTGAGCAGTTCTTC. The chain recombines TRBV27 with TRBJ2-1, with TRBD2 identical over 9 bases. Germline assignment: CDR1 MNHEY and CDR2 SMNVEV (reference sequence). Trimming at V came to 3 bases and at J to 9 bases, leaving 12 bases not matched to a gene. There are 16 residues in the CDR3.

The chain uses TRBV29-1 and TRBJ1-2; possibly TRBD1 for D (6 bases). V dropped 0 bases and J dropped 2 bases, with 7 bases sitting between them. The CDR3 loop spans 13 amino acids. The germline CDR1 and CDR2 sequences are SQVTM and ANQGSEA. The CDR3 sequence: CSVEDQGNYGYTF. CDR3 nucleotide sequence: TGCAGCGTTGAAGATCAGGGGAACTATGGCTACACCTTC. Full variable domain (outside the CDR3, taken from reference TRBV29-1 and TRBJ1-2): SAVISQKPSRDICQRGTSLTIQCQVDSQVTMMFWYRQQPGQSLTLIATANQGSEATYESGFVIDKFPISRPNLTFSTLTVSNMSPEDSSIYLCSVEDQGNYGYTFGSGTRLTVV.

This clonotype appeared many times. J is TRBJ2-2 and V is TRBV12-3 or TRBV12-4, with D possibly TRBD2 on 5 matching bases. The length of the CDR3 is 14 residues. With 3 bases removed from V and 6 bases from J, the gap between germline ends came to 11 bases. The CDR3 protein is CASSLMRAAGELFF. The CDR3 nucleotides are TGTGCCAGCAGTTTGATGAGGGCGGCCGGGGAGCTGTTTTTT.